A single sample gave rise to the 27 T cell receptor beta chains below, sequenced in a study of T cell responses to AZD1222 COVID-19 vaccine. Only in-frame clones appear in the TCRdb table, and some are missing; sequencing was by immunoSEQ multiplex PCR. This table holds 90,000 to 95,000 clones, about 88% found once. The sequenced sample was peripheral blood, obtained on day 0 of AZD1222 vaccination. All receptors come from an adult in good health.

Of note for this clone: Additional DNA sequences in this sample encode the identical CDR3. This sequence joins TRBV12-5 and TRBJ1-1; 7 bases are a match to TRBD1. The CDR3 covers 12 residues. CDR1 is LGHNT and CDR2 is FRNRAP in the germline V gene. V shed 1 base and J 11 bases; nucleotides not matched to a gene: 4. CDR3 bases: TGTGCTAGTGGTTTGGGACAGGGAGGGGCTTTCTTT. Amino acids: CASGLGQGGAFF.

CDR3 loop: CATSDPGFLAGGRYNEQFF. For the CDR3, the DNA is TGTGCCACCAGTGATCCTGGGTTTCTAGCGGGAGGTCGCTACAATGAGCAGTTCTTC. The J gene is TRBJ2-1, the V gene TRBV24-1, with 11 bases aligning to TRBD2. CDR1 is KGHDR, CDR2 SFDVKD, per germline. Trimming cost V 3 bases and J 3 bases; bases outside gene matches: 12. This CDR3 is 19 amino acids long.

The chain joins TRBV5-1 to TRBJ2-3; TRBD2 agrees at 11 bases. CDR1 and CDR2 from the germline V gene are SGHRS and YFSETQ. The CDR3 consists of 17 residues. V was pared by 1 base and J by 1 base, with 5 bases of the junction left unmatched. CDR3 sequence (DNA): TGCGCCAGCAGCTTGATGTTAGCGGGGGGGCGCACAGATACGCAGTATTTT. It encodes CASSLMLAGGRTDTQYF.

The CDR3 region has the DNA TGCGCCAGCAGCCCTAGCGGGTATACGAACACCGGGGAGCTGTTTTTT. Translating gives CASSPSGYTNTGELFF. The chain carries TRBV5-1 and TRBJ2-2; 8 bases fit TRBD2. Germline V gives CDR1 SGHRS, CDR2 YFSETQ. The CDR3 contains 16 residues. Trimming cost V 4 bases and J 0 bases; bases outside gene matches: 5.

The rearrangement uses TRBV6-5 and TRBJ1-1, with unresolved D. V shed 1 base and J shed 4 bases, with 7 bases lying between them. This CDR3 comprises 13 residues. Germline V gene data show CDR1 as MNHEY and CDR2 as SVGAGI. DNA of the CDR3: TGTGCCAGCAGTTACTGGGAAGCCACTGAAGCTTTCTTT. The encoded protein is CASSYWEATEAFF.

The V and J genes are TRBV11-2 and TRBJ2-7; 9 nucleotides line up with TRBD2. The germline V gene has CDR1 SGHAT and CDR2 FQNNGV. V lost 5 bases, J lost 6 bases, and 11 bases stayed unmatched. The CDR3 extends over 15 amino acids. The CDR3, as DNA: TGTGCCAGCAGCGGGCCGGGACTAGCTGGTCGCGAGCAGTACTTC. It is translated as CASSGPGLAGREQYF. Full variable domain (remainder filled in from reference TRBV11-2 and TRBJ2-7): EAGVAQSPRYKIIEKRQSVAFWCNPISGHATLYWYQQILGQGPKLLIQFQNNGVVDDSQLPKDRFSAERLKGVDSTLKIQPAKLEDSAVYLCASSGPGLAGREQYFGPGTRLTVT.

As DNA, the CDR3 is TGTGCCAGCAGCACCCTAGCGGGAGGTGACAATGAGCAGTTCTTC. Translation gives CASSTLAGGDNEQFF. The rearrangement uses TRBV6-2 or TRBV6-3 and TRBJ2-1; 11 nucleotides agree with TRBD2. CDR1 is MNHEY and CDR2 is SVGEGT in the germline V gene. The junction had 6 bases not matched to a gene; V was cut back by 6 bases and J by 5 bases. This CDR3 region has 15 residues.

The CDR3 sequence is CATSDKYGGNQPQHF. The CDR3 DNA follows: TGTGCCACCAGTGATAAGTATGGAGGCAATCAGCCCCAGCATTTT. The chain couples TRBV24-1 to TRBJ1-5, with unresolved D. The CDR3 sequence is 15 residues long. Germline V gives CDR1 KGHDR, CDR2 SFDVKD. Trimming shortened V by 3 bases and J by 2 bases, and 10 bases separated the two germline ends.

The chain is built from TRBV5-4 and TRBJ2-5; TRBD1 or TRBD2 may be the D gene (5 bases each). V gave up 4 bases and J gave up 0 bases, with 10 bases separating them. The CDR3 spans 14 residues. The germline CDR1 and CDR2 sequences are SGHNT and YYREEE (reference sequence). The CDR3 loop reads CASSKGRNQETQYF. For the CDR3, the DNA is TGTGCCAGCAGCAAGGGACGGAACCAAGAGACCCAGTACTTC.

The chain carries TRBV11-1 and TRBJ1-2; a weak D match, TRBD1 (6 bases). Trimming left V 2 bases short and J 5 bases short, with 12 bases between. The germline CDR1 and CDR2 sequences are SGHAT and FQDESV (reference sequence). This CDR3 is built from 14 residues. CDR3 protein: CASSLNRRGYGYTF. The CDR3 region has the DNA TGTGCCAGCAGCTTAAATCGCAGGGGATATGGCTACACCTTC.

V and J are TRBV7-9 and TRBJ2-2, with 12 bases lining up with TRBD2. Unmatched junction bases numbered 1, after V lost 5 bases and J lost 6 bases. This CDR3 spans 14 amino acids. In germline, CDR1 is SEHNR, CDR2 FQNEAQ (reference sequence). The CDR3 coding sequence is TGTGCCAGCAGCCCTAGCGGGAGGGCCGGGGAGCTGTTTTTT. Residues: CASSPSGRAGELFF.

This chain joins TRBV7-2 and TRBJ1-3; 8 bases match TRBD1. The CDR3 extends over 15 amino acids. V lost 5 bases to trimming and J lost 4 bases; unmatched junction nucleotides: 7. Germline CDR1 is SGHTA and CDR2 is FQGNSA. Here the CDR3 reads CASSARTGGGNTIYF. CDR3 DNA sequence: TGTGCCAGCAGCGCCCGAACAGGGGGGGGAAACACCATATATTTT.

This chain uses TRBV6-1 with TRBJ1-1, with a weak D call TRBD1 (6 bases). The CDR3 has 14 residues. V was pared by 7 bases and J by 1 base, with 13 bases between. Germline V gene lookup returns CDR1 MNHNS and CDR2 SASEGT. CDR3 amino acids: CASTPQGGNTEAFF. The CDR3 DNA reads as TGTGCCAGCACCCCACAGGGTGGGAACACTGAAGCTTTCTTT.

The V and J genes are TRBV6-2 or TRBV6-3 and TRBJ1-5, with 8 bases lining up with TRBD1. This CDR3 comprises 14 residues. J lost 6 bases, V lost 4 bases, and 5 bases had no gene match. Germline assignment: CDR1 MNHEY and CDR2 SVGEGT. For the CDR3, the DNA is TGTGCCAGCAGTTTCGACAGGGGTGCTCAGCCCCAGCATTTT. Its translation: CASSFDRGAQPQHF.

The gene calls are TRBV11-3 and TRBJ1-1, with D perhaps matching TRBD1 (5 bases). Germline CDR1 and CDR2: SGHNT and YENEEA. The CDR3 totals 14 residues. V was trimmed by 5 bases and J by 4 bases, leaving 14 bases between them. The DNA for the CDR3 is TGTGCCAGCAGCATACGGGGGGGTAGCACTGAAGCTTTCTTT. Its protein is CASSIRGGSTEAFF.

This chain uses TRBV5-4 with TRBJ2-3; the match to TRBD1 covers 7 bases. J was trimmed by 4 bases and V by 4 bases; bases with no gene match: 3. CDR1 and CDR2 (germline): SGHNT, YYREEE (reference sequence). The CDR3 loop spans 13 amino acids. CDR3 protein: CASSTTGPDTQYF. CDR3 nucleotides: TGTGCCAGCAGCACGACAGGGCCAGATACGCAGTATTTT. Together with reference TRBV5-4 and TRBJ2-3, the CDR3 gives the full variable domain: ETGVTQSPTHLIKTRGQQVTLRCSSQSGHNTVSWYQQALGQGPQFIFQYYREEENGRGNFPPRFSGLQFPNYSSELNVNALELDDSALYLCASSTTGPDTQYFGPGTRLTVL.

The V and J genes are TRBV5-4 and TRBJ2-3; no clear D. This CDR3 spans 15 amino acids. Trimming shortened V by 0 bases and J by 4 bases, and 12 bases separated the two germline ends. Per germline, CDR1 SGHNT and CDR2 YYREEE (reference sequence). In DNA, the CDR3 is TGTGCCAGCAGCTTGGGGTTAGTCCCCCCAGATACGCAGTATTTT. It is translated as CASSLGLVPPDTQYF. The entire variable domain, with the rest obtained from reference TRBV5-4 and TRBJ2-3, is as follows: ETGVTQSPTHLIKTRGQQVTLRCSSQSGHNTVSWYQQALGQGPQFIFQYYREEENGRGNFPPRFSGLQFPNYSSELNVNALELDDSALYLCASSLGLVPPDTQYFGPGTRLTVL.

This chain connects TRBV25-1 to TRBJ1-6; D gene uncertain. Looked up from germline, CDR1 is MGHDK and CDR2 is SYGVNS. The V and J ends lost 1 base and 7 bases respectively, with 8 bases between them. This CDR3 contains 14 residues. The CDR3 nucleotides are TGTGCCAGCAGTGAATTTCGGGAAAATTCACCCCTCCACTTT. It encodes CASSEFRENSPLHF.

This clone came up once. In DNA form, the CDR3 reads TGTGCCAGCAGAGTACAGGGTAGAGGCTCACCCCTCCACTTT. It translates to CASRVQGRGSPLHF. The gene calls are TRBV7-2 and TRBJ1-6; D possibly corresponds to TRBD1 (6 bases). Germline lookup yields CDR1 SGHTA and CDR2 FQGNSA. The V gene lost 6 bases and the J gene lost 10 bases, with 16 bases spanning the gap. CDR3 size: 14 residues.

The V and J genes are TRBV7-9 and TRBJ1-1; D call uncertain. The ends were cut back, 2 bases at V and 10 bases at J, with 11 bases in the middle. Germline V CDR1 and CDR2: SEHNR, FQNEAQ (reference sequence). This CDR3 has 12 residues. CDR3 sequence: CASSLMGEGAFF. In nucleotides, the CDR3 is TGTGCCAGCAGCTTAATGGGCGAGGGAGCTTTCTTT.

This chain connects TRBV5-5 to TRBJ1-5; D unresolved. Germline V gene lookup returns CDR1 SGHKS and CDR2 YYEKEE (reference sequence). The CDR3 is 15 amino acids. V was pared by 4 bases and J by 5 bases, with 16 bases between. CDR3 DNA: TGTGCCAGCAGCCCCGGCCGCTCCATGGATCAGCCCCAGCATTTT. It encodes CASSPGRSMDQPQHF.

This rearrangement joins TRBV6-6 to TRBJ2-7; D is ambiguous. Trimming stripped 6 bases from V and 1 base from J, with 7 bases between. Germline CDR1 MNHNY, CDR2 SVGAGI (reference sequence). There are 12 residues in the CDR3. The CDR3: CASSLFSYEQYF. For the CDR3, the DNA is TGTGCCAGCAGCCTTTTTTCCTACGAGCAGTACTTC.

The chain employs TRBV6-1 and TRBJ1-5, with TRBD1 as a possible D gene (6 bases). With 1 base removed from V and 1 base from J, the gap between germline ends came to 11 bases. Germline values: CDR1 MNHNS, CDR2 SASEGT. This CDR3 contains 16 residues. CDR3 DNA sequence: TGTGCCAGCAGTGAAGTAGGGGGGGCAAGCAATCAGCCCCAGCATTTT. Its protein product is CASSEVGGASNQPQHF.

V gene TRBV6-1 combines with J gene TRBJ1-4; D not resolved. The CDR3 contains 16 residues. Trimming removed 1 base at V and 0 bases at J, with 9 bases between. Per germline, CDR1 MNHNS and CDR2 SASEGT. The CDR3 spells CASSEVGGSTNEKLFF. As DNA, the CDR3 is TGTGCCAGCAGTGAAGTAGGCGGGTCAACTAATGAAAAACTGTTTTTT.

The chain is built from TRBV6-5 and TRBJ1-2, with D tentatively TRBD1 (6 bases). The germline V gene encodes CDR1 MNHEY and CDR2 SVGAGI. This CDR3 contains 15 residues. V was pared by 1 base and J by 8 bases, with 17 bases between. CDR3 protein: CASSYLSGTNRGYTF. In DNA, the CDR3 is TGTGCCAGCAGTTACTTGTCCGGGACAAATAGGGGCTACACCTTC.

The V gene is TRBV28, the J gene TRBJ1-3; D is uncertain. Trimming removed 3 bases at V and 0 bases at J, with 9 bases between. Germline V gene sequence: CDR1 MDHEN, CDR2 SYDVKM. The CDR3 sequence is 15 residues long. Here the CDR3 reads CASSFTGNSGNTIYF. CDR3 bases: TGTGCCAGCAGTTTTACGGGGAACTCTGGAAACACCATATATTTT.

The chain joins TRBV2 to TRBJ1-2, with TRBD1 matching 8 bases. Germline assignment: CDR1 SNHLY and CDR2 FYNNEI. The CDR3 totals 15 residues. V was pared by 3 bases and J by 5 bases, with 8 bases of the junction left unmatched. The CDR3, as DNA: TGTGCCAGCAGTGAGACAGGGGTCATCCCTTATGGCTACACCTTC. It yields the protein CASSETGVIPYGYTF.